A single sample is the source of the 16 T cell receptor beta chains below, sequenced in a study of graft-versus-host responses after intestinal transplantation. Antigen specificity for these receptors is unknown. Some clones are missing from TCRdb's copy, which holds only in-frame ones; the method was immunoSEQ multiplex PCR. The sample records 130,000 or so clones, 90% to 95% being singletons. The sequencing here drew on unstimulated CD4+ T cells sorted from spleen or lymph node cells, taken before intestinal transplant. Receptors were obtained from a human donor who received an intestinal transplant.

CDR3 residues: CASSLGAGGPTDTQYF. As DNA, the CDR3 is TGCGCCAGCAGCTTGGGGGCGGGGGGGCCCACAGATACGCAGTATTTT. The V gene is TRBV5-1, the J gene TRBJ2-3, with 9 bases lining up with TRBD2. The trim removed 0 bases at V and 2 bases at J, leaving 4 bases unmatched. The CDR3 is 16 residues long. Germline V CDR1 and CDR2: SGHRS, YFSETQ.

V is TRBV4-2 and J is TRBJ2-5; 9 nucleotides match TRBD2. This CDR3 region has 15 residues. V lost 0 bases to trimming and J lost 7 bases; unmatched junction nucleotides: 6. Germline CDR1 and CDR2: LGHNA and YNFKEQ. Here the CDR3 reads CASSQERRAGGTQYF. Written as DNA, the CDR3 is TGTGCCAGCAGCCAAGAACGACGAGCGGGGGGGACCCAGTACTTC.

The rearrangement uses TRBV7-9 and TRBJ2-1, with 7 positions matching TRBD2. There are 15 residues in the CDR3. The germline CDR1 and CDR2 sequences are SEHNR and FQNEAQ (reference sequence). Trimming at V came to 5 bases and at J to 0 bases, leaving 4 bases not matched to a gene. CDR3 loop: CASSGGGSSYNEQFF. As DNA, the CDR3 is TGTGCCAGCAGCGGCGGGGGAAGCTCCTACAATGAGCAGTTCTTC.

The CDR3 nucleotides read TGTGCCAGCAGCAGACAGGGGAACACCGGGGAGCTGTTTTTT. As protein: CASSRQGNTGELFF. The chain joins TRBV11-3 to TRBJ2-2, with TRBD1 identical over 7 bases. Looked up from germline, CDR1 is SGHNT and CDR2 is YENEEA. After removal of 5 bases from V and 1 base from J, the junction contained 1 base not matched to a gene. CDR3 length equals 14 residues.

CDR3 nucleotides: TGCGCCAGCAGACGGGACTACAATGAGCAGTTCTTC. It encodes CASRRDYNEQFF. The chain joins TRBV5-1 to TRBJ2-1; tentatively, D is TRBD2 (5 bases). There are 12 residues in the CDR3. From germline, CDR1 is SGHRS and CDR2 YFSETQ. Trimming removed 5 bases at V and 3 bases at J, with 6 bases between. Based on the CDR3 plus reference TRBV5-1 and TRBJ2-1, the full variable domain is KAGVTQTPRYLIKTRGQQVTLSCSPISGHRSVSWYQQTPGQGLQFLFEYFSETQRNKGNFPGRFSGRQFSNSRSEMNVSTLELGDSALYLCASRRDYNEQFFGPGTRLTVL.

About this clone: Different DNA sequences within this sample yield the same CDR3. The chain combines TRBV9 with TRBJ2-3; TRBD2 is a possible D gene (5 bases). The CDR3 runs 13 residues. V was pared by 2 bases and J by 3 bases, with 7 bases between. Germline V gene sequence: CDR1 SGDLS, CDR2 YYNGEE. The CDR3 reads CASSVGLTDTQYF. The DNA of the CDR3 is TGTGCCAGCAGCGTTGGACTTACAGATACGCAGTATTTT. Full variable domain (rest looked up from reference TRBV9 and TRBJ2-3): DSGVTQTPKHLITATGQRVTLRCSPRSGDLSVYWYQQSLDQGLQFLIQYYNGEERAKGNILERFSAQQFPDLHSELNLSSLELGDSALYFCASSVGLTDTQYFGPGTRLTVL.

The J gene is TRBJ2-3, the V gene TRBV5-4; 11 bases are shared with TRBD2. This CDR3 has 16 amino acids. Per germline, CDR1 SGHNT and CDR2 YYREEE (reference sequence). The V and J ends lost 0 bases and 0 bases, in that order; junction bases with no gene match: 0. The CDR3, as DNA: TGTGCCAGCAGCTTGGGACTAGCGGGAAGCACAGATACGCAGTATTTT. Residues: CASSLGLAGSTDTQYF.

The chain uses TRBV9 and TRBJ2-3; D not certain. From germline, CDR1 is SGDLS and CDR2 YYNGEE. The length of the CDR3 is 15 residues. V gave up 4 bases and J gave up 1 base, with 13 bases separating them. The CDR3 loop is CASSTGPSGTDTQYF. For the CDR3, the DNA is TGTGCCAGCAGCACCGGGCCTTCGGGCACAGATACGCAGTATTTT.

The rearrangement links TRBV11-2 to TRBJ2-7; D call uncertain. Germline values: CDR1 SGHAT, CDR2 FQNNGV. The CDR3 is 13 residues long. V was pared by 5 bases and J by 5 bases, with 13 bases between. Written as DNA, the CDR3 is TGTGCCAGCAGCCCCGGACGAGCCCACGAGCAGTACTTC. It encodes CASSPGRAHEQYF. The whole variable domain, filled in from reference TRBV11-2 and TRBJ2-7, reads EAGVAQSPRYKIIEKRQSVAFWCNPISGHATLYWYQQILGQGPKLLIQFQNNGVVDDSQLPKDRFSAERLKGVDSTLKIQPAKLEDSAVYLCASSPGRAHEQYFGPGTRLTVT.

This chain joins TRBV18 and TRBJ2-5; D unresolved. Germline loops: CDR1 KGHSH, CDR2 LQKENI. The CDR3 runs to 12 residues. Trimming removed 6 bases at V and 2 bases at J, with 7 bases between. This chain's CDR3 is CASSDPQETQYF. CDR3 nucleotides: TGTGCCAGCTCGGATCCTCAAGAGACCCAGTACTTC.

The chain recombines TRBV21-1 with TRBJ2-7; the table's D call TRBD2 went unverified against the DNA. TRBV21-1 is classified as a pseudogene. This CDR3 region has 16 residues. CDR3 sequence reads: CASSNSKTRVSFEQYF. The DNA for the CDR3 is TGTGCCAGCAGCAACTCCAAGACTAGGGTTTCTTTCGAGCAGTACTTC.

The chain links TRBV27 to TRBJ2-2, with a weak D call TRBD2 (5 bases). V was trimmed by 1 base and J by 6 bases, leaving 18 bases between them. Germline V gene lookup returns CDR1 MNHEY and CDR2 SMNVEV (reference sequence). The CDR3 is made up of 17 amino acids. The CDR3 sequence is CASSLYPGKVNPGELFF. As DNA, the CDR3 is TGTGCCAGCAGTTTATACCCGGGAAAGGTTAACCCCGGGGAGCTGTTTTTT.

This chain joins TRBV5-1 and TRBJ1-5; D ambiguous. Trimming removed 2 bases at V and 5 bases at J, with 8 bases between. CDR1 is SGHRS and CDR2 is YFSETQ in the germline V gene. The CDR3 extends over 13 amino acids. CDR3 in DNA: TGCGCCAGCAGCTTTAAGGGCGATCAGCCCCAGCATTTT. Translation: CASSFKGDQPQHF. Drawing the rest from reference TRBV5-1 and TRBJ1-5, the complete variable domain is KAGVTQTPRYLIKTRGQQVTLSCSPISGHRSVSWYQQTPGQGLQFLFEYFSETQRNKGNFPGRFSGRQFSNSRSEMNVSTLELGDSALYLCASSFKGDQPQHFGDGTRLSIL.

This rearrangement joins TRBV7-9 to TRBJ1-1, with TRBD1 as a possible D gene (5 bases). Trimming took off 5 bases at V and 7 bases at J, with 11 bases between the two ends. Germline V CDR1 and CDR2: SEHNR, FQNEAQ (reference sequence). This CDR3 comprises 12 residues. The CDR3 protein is CASSPLGGEAFF. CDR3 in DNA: TGTGCCAGCAGCCCCCTCGGGGGTGAAGCTTTCTTT. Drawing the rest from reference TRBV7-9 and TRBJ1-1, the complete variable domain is DTGVSQNPRHKITKRGQNVTFRCDPISEHNRLYWYRQTLGQGPEFLTYFQNEAQLEKSRLLSDRFSAERPKGSFSTLEIQRTEQGDSAMYLCASSPLGGEAFFGQGTRLTVV.

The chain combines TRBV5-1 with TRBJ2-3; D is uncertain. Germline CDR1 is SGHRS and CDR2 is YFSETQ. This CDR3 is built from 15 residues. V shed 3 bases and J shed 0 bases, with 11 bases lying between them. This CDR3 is CASSWIGASTDTQYF. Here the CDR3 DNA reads TGCGCCAGCAGCTGGATTGGAGCAAGCACAGATACGCAGTATTTT.

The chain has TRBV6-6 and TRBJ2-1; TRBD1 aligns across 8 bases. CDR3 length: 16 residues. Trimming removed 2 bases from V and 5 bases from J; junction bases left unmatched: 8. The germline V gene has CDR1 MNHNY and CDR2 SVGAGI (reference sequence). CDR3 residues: CASSYPTGGKDNEQFF. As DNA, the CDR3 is TGTGCCAGCAGTTACCCCACAGGGGGTAAGGACAATGAGCAGTTCTTC.